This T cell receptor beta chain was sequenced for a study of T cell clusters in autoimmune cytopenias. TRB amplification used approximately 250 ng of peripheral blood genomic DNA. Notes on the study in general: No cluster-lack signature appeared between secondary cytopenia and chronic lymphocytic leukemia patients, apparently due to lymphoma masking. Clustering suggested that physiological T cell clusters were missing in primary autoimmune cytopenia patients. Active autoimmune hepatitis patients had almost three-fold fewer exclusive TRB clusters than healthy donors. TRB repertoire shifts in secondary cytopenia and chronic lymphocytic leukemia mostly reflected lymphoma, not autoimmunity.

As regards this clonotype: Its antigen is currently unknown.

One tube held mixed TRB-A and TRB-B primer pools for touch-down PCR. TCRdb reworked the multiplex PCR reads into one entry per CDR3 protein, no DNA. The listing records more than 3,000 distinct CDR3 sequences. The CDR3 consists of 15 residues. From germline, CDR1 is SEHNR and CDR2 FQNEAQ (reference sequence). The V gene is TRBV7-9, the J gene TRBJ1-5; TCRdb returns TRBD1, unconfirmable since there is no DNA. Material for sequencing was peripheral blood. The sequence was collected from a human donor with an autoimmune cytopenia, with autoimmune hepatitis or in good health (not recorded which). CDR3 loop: CASSFGGYSNQPQHF.